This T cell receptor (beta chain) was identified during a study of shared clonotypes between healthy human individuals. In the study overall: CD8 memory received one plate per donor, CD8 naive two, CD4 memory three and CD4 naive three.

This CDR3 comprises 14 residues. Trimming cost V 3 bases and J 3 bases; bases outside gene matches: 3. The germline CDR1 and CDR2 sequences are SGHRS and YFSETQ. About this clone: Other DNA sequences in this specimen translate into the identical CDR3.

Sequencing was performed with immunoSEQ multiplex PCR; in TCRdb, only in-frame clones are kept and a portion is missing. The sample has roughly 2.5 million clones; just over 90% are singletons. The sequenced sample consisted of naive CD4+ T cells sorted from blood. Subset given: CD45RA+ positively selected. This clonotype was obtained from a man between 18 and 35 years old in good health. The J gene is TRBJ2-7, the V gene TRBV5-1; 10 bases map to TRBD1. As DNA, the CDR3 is TGCGCCAGCAGCTGGGGACAGGGGAACTACGAGCAGTACTTC. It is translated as CASSWGQGNYEQYF.